This T cell receptor beta chain was identified in a study of blood T cell repertoires in COVID-19. Clones were read by immunoSEQ multiplex PCR, and TCRdb kept only the in-frame ones, dropping some. The sample carries 80,000 to 100,000 clones, around two thirds recorded once. Sequences were obtained from peripheral blood. This receptor was identified in a man aged 65-85 years with COVID-19, enrolled during active disease.

CDR3 in amino acids: CASSHRSTDTQYF. The CDR3 DNA reads as TGTGCCAGCAGCCATAGAAGCACAGATACGCAGTATTTT. The chain recombines TRBV3-1 (or the pseudogene TRBV3-2) with TRBJ2-3; D remains unclear. This CDR3 is 13 amino acids long. V lost 3 bases to trimming and J lost 0 bases, with 4 bases between them. Germline V CDR1 and CDR2: LGHDT, YNNKEL (reference sequence).